Below are 25 T cell receptor beta chains sequenced from a single sample in a study of T cells in tumors after PD-1 blockade. Produced via immunoSEQ multiplex PCR; TCRdb's table is partial and in-frame only. Found here are approximately 60,000 clones, about four fifths of them singletons; the top ten hold 13%. The sample consisted of PBMCs, taken before anti-PD-1 treatment. The source is a human donor with basal cell carcinoma.

This clone is labeled as large. The chain recombines TRBV5-1 with TRBJ1-6, with 7 positions matching TRBD1. V lost 4 bases and J lost 7; bases outside the gene matches: 11. The CDR3 is made up of 16 amino acids. From germline, CDR1 is SGHRS and CDR2 YFSETQ. The chain's CDR3 is CASSHRDRGLNSPLHF. In nucleotides, the CDR3 is TGCGCCAGCAGCCACCGGGACAGAGGATTGAATTCACCCCTCCACTTT.

This clone was picked up one time. This rearrangement joins TRBV18 to TRBJ1-2, with TRBD1 matching 9 bases. CDR1 and CDR2 (germline): KGHSH, LQKENI. J gave up 3 bases and V 2 bases, and 7 bases lay outside the gene matches. The CDR3 runs 16 residues. The CDR3 loop is CASSPTPGTGHYGYTF. In nucleotides, the CDR3 is TGTGCCAGCTCACCAACTCCCGGGACAGGGCACTATGGCTACACCTTC.

This clone rates as medium-sized. This CDR3 reads CASSPPGGNQPQHF. The CDR3 DNA is TGTGCCAGCAGCCCCCCGGGGGGCAATCAGCCCCAGCATTTT. The rearrangement links TRBV7-6 to TRBJ1-5; D perhaps matches TRBD1 (5 bases). This CDR3 comprises 14 residues. Germline V gene lookup returns CDR1 SGHVS and CDR2 FNYEAQ. V lost 5 bases and J 2 bases, leaving 10 bases between the germline ends.

V usage is TRBV9 and J usage is TRBJ2-6; D may correspond to TRBD1 or TRBD2 (5 bases each). The CDR3 runs 18 residues. Trimming removed 1 base from V and 4 bases from J, with 18 bases in between. Germline V lookup: CDR1 SGDLS, CDR2 YYNGEE. The CDR3 region is CASSVSGSQGSGANVLTF. For the CDR3, the DNA is TGTGCCAGCAGCGTATCGGGGTCTCAGGGTTCAGGGGCCAACGTCCTGACTTTC. The full variable domain, completed using reference TRBV9 and TRBJ2-6, is DSGVTQTPKHLITATGQRVTLRCSPRSGDLSVYWYQQSLDQGLQFLIQYYNGEERAKGNILERFSAQQFPDLHSELNLSSLELGDSALYFCASSVSGSQGSGANVLTFGAGSRLTVL.

This chain connects TRBV19 to TRBJ2-3; 10 nucleotides align to TRBD1. The V segment lost 7 bases and the J segment 1 base; nucleotides outside the gene matches: 5. The CDR3 runs 15 residues. Germline V gives CDR1 LNHDA, CDR2 SQIVND (reference sequence). DNA for the CDR3: TGTGCCAGTACCCCCGGGACAGGGGGCACAGATACGCAGTATTTT. It translates to CASTPGTGGTDTQYF. The whole variable domain, filled in from reference TRBV19 and TRBJ2-3, reads DGGITQSPKYLFRKEGQNVTLSCEQNLNHDAMYWYRQDPGQGLRLIYYSQIVNDFQKGDIAEGYSVSREKKESFPLTVTSAQKNPTAFYLCASTPGTGGTDTQYFGPGTRLTVL.

This CDR3 is CASSLAAAETQYF. CDR3 bases: TGTGCCAGCAGCTTGGCAGCGGCGGAGACCCAGTACTTC. The rearrangement joins TRBV5-5 to TRBJ2-5; D perhaps matches TRBD2 (5 bases). With 0 bases removed from V and 5 bases from J, the gap between germline ends came to 8 bases. The CDR3 has 13 amino acids. Per germline, CDR1 SGHKS and CDR2 YYEKEE (reference sequence).

The chain recombines TRBV9 with TRBJ1-2; unclear D gene. This CDR3 region has 14 residues. The germline V gene has CDR1 SGDLS and CDR2 YYNGEE. V was pared by 6 bases and J by 2 bases, with 14 bases between. The CDR3 reads CASTSGTGNYGYTF. The DNA for the CDR3 is TGTGCCAGCACCTCCGGCACGGGGAACTATGGCTACACCTTC. The full variable domain, its missing parts supplied by reference TRBV9 and TRBJ1-2, is DSGVTQTPKHLITATGQRVTLRCSPRSGDLSVYWYQQSLDQGLQFLIQYYNGEERAKGNILERFSAQQFPDLHSELNLSSLELGDSALYFCASTSGTGNYGYTFGSGTRLTVV.

The chain links TRBV12-2 to TRBJ2-7; TRBD1, the D gene given by the table, was not confirmed from the DNA. TRBV12-2 is a pseudogene segment. This CDR3 comprises 15 residues. The CDR3 sequence is CASRLVGQGVGEQYF. CDR3 sequence (DNA): TGTGCAAGTCGCTTAGTCGGACAGGGAGTAGGCGAGCAGTACTTC.

The CDR3 DNA is TGTGCCAGCAGCTTATCTACAGGGAGTTTGAACACTGAAGCTTTCTTT. It is translated as CASSLSTGSLNTEAFF. This chain links TRBV7-3 with TRBJ1-1; possibly TRBD1 for D (6 bases). From germline, CDR1 is SGHTA and CDR2 FQGTGA. The CDR3 sequence is 16 residues long. Trimming pared 2 bases from V and 0 bases from J, leaving 13 bases between.

CDR3 sequence: CASSQLEYTGELFF. The CDR3, as DNA: TGTGCCAGCAGCCAATTGGAGTACACCGGGGAGCTGTTTTTT. This rearrangement joins TRBV14 to TRBJ2-2; D remains ambiguous. Between the trimmed V and J ends, which lost 2 bases and 3 bases, there was a span of 7 bases. CDR3 length equals 14 residues. Germline CDR1 and CDR2: SGHDN and FVKESK.

This sequence joins TRBV15 and TRBJ1-3; D remains ambiguous. This CDR3 spans 17 amino acids. Per germline, CDR1 LNHNV and CDR2 YYDKDF (reference sequence). V lost 1 base and J 2 bases, leaving 15 bases between the germline ends. CDR3 bases: TGTGCCACCAGCAGAGGATCAGAAAACTTACCTGGAAACACCATATATTTT. Protein sequence: CATSRGSENLPGNTIYF.

The V call is TRBV6-5, the J call TRBJ2-5; 8 nucleotides align to TRBD2. Trimming cost V 6 bases and J 1 base; bases outside gene matches: 4. The germline CDR1 and CDR2 sequences are MNHEY and SVGAGI. This CDR3 contains 14 residues. The DNA for the CDR3 is TGTGCCAGCAGACTTAGCGGGGTCCAAGAGACCCAGTACTTC. Protein sequence: CASRLSGVQETQYF.

The rearrangement links TRBV2 to TRBJ1-1; D might be TRBD1 (5 bases). Germline lookup yields CDR1 SNHLY and CDR2 FYNNEI. V dropped 7 bases and J dropped 0 bases, with 15 bases sitting between them. The CDR3 has 15 residues. DNA of the CDR3: TGTGCCAGCACCCTATGGGACGAATTGAACACTGAAGCTTTCTTT. Residues: CASTLWDELNTEAFF. Together with reference TRBV2 and TRBJ1-1, the CDR3 gives the full variable domain: EPEVTQTPSHQVTQMGQEVILRCVPISNHLYFYWYRQILGQKVEFLVSFYNNEISEKSEIFDDQFSVERPDGSNFTLKIRSTKLEDSAMYFCASTLWDELNTEAFFGQGTRLTVV.

This sequence joins TRBV19 and TRBJ2-1, with D tentatively TRBD1 (6 bases). Trimming left V 1 base short and J 3 bases short, with 7 bases between. Germline CDR1 LNHDA, CDR2 SQIVND (reference sequence). This CDR3 is built from 14 residues. CDR3 protein: CASSIGQVYNEQFF. CDR3 bases: TGTGCCAGTAGTATAGGACAGGTCTACAATGAGCAGTTCTTC.

This sequence joins TRBV2 and TRBJ1-4; possibly TRBD1 for D (5 bases). CDR1 SNHLY and CDR2 FYNNEI come from the germline V gene. CDR3 length: 14 residues. V gave up 8 bases and J gave up 0 bases, with 10 bases separating them. In nucleotides, the CDR3 is TGTGCCAGCCTTTGGGGGACAACTAATGAAAAACTGTTTTTT. Its protein is CASLWGTTNEKLFF.

This chain connects TRBV19 to TRBJ1-2; 10 bases map to TRBD1. The CDR3 length is 16 residues. CDR1 is LNHDA and CDR2 is SQIVND in the germline V gene (reference sequence). V lost 4 bases to trimming and J lost 4 bases; unmatched junction nucleotides: 9. CDR3 residues: CASSTSTGGYLYGYTF. CDR3 in DNA: TGTGCCAGTAGTACCTCGACAGGGGGCTACCTCTATGGCTACACCTTC.

The chain employs TRBV11-3 and TRBJ2-5, with TRBD2 matching over 13 bases. The CDR3 sequence is 16 residues long. The germline CDR1 and CDR2 sequences are SGHNT and YENEEA. Trimming cost V 2 bases and J 3 bases; bases outside gene matches: 3. The CDR3 DNA follows: TGTGCCAGCAGCTTAACCGGGACTAGCGGGAAAGAGACCCAGTACTTC. Translating gives CASSLTGTSGKETQYF.

The CDR3 nucleotides are TGTGCCAGCAGCCGAGAGACAGTGAACACTGAAGCTTTCTTT. Translating gives CASSRETVNTEAFF. This chain connects TRBV6-5 to TRBJ1-1, with D perhaps matching TRBD1 (5 bases). The CDR3 extends over 14 amino acids. V was trimmed by 6 bases and J by 0 bases, leaving 11 bases between them. Per germline, CDR1 MNHEY and CDR2 SVGAGI.

The V gene is TRBV15, the J gene TRBJ2-1; 8 nucleotides match TRBD2. Trimming at V came to 1 base and at J to 4 bases, leaving 3 bases not matched to a gene. Germline V gives CDR1 LNHNV, CDR2 YYDKDF (reference sequence). The CDR3 is 15 residues long. The CDR3 sequence: CATSRAAGAYNEQFF. CDR3 sequence (DNA): TGTGCCACCAGCAGAGCAGCGGGGGCATACAATGAGCAGTTCTTC.

The chain has TRBV12-3 or TRBV12-4 and TRBJ1-3; a possible D gene is TRBD1 (6 bases). The CDR3 length is 13 residues. Trimming took 1 base from V and 8 from J, leaving 9 bases between them. This CDR3 is CASSLEQGYTIYF. CDR3 nucleotides: TGTGCCAGCAGTTTAGAACAGGGATACACCATATATTTT.

The V call is TRBV30, the J call TRBJ1-1; no clear D. Germline lookup yields CDR1 GTSNPN and CDR2 SVGIG (reference sequence). The CDR3 covers 16 residues. Trimming took 3 bases from V and 1 from J, leaving 18 bases between them. CDR3 DNA sequence: TGTGCCTGGAGAAAACCGGGGAACCTGAAGAACACTGAAGCTTTCTTT. This codes for CAWRKPGNLKNTEAFF.

This clone has only one observation. DNA for the CDR3: TGCAGCGTTGGGGACAGGGTGTCTTTGGCCGGGGAGCTGTTTTTT. As protein: CSVGDRVSLAGELFF. This sequence joins TRBV29-1 and TRBJ2-2, with 9 bases that match TRBD1. Germline-derived CDR1 and CDR2 are SQVTM and ANQGSEA. CDR3 length: 15 residues. V was clipped by 4 bases and J by 6 bases; unmatched bases: 9.

On this clone itself: Compared with germline, one end of the junction differs, possibly owing to a read error. The chain is built from TRBV2 and TRBJ2-5; D tentatively fits TRBD1 or TRBD2 (6 bases each). The germline gives CDR1 SNHLY, CDR2 FYNNEI. This CDR3 has 13 amino acids. CDR3 DNA sequence: TGTGCCAGCAGGGAAGGGGGGCCCGAGACCCAGTACTTC. This translates into CASREGGPETQYF.

The gene calls are TRBV24-1 and TRBJ1-5; D remains unclear. V gave up 6 bases and J gave up 1 base, with 6 bases separating them. The CDR3 sequence is 13 residues long. Germline CDR1 and CDR2: KGHDR and SFDVKD. The CDR3 DNA reads TGTGCCACCAGTCGAGGGAGCAATCAGCCCCAGCATTTT. This sequence encodes CATSRGSNQPQHF.

The chain is built from TRBV9 and TRBJ1-6; D unclear. The CDR3 is 14 residues long. With 3 bases removed from V and 10 bases from J, the gap between germline ends came to 14 bases. Germline CDR1 is SGDLS and CDR2 is YYNGEE. The CDR3 is CASSASGTGSPLHF. CDR3 sequence (DNA): TGTGCCAGCAGCGCCTCAGGAACTGGATCACCCCTCCACTTT.